This record concerns one T cell receptor beta chain sequence. In the source study's methods: Researchers report that nucleated cell counts were estimated from reference gene primer amplification. Some clones are missing from TCRdb's copy, which holds only in-frame ones; the method was immunoSEQ multiplex PCR. V and J calls and clone size are as listed in that table; D and trimming were resolved from the DNA. Of over 350,000 clones listed, roughly 91% are singletons. The data originate from a study of blood T cell repertoires in COVID-19. Study-wide context: Donors in the United States, Italy and Spain gave samples during acute or convalescent COVID-19.

Trimming removed 6 bases from V and 6 bases from J; junction bases left unmatched: 9. Germline-derived CDR1 and CDR2 are MNHEY and SMNVEV (reference sequence). The length of the CDR3 is 14 residues. This receptor was identified in a woman under 40 with acute or convalescent COVID-19. The chain has TRBV27 and TRBJ1-2; TRBD1 matches at 8 bases. The sample consisted of peripheral blood. The CDR3 loop reads CASSSDRGWDGYTF. The CDR3 nucleotides are TGTGCCAGCAGCTCCGACAGGGGTTGGGATGGCTACACCTTC.